Following are 29 T cell receptor beta chains from one sample sequenced in a study of blood T cell repertoires in COVID-19. Assay: immunoSEQ multiplex PCR; the TCRdb copy retains only in-frame clones and omits some. Of tens of thousands of clones in the sample, around 80% are singletons; the top ten hold roughly 28%. Sequenced input: peripheral blood. Source of these receptors: a woman older than 75 with acute or convalescent COVID-19.

The gene calls are TRBV19 and TRBJ1-4; the D is unclear. The CDR3 runs to 15 residues. The germline V gene has CDR1 LNHDA and CDR2 SQIVND (reference sequence). Between the trimmed V and J ends, which lost 9 bases and 1 base, there was a span of 15 bases. This CDR3 is CASSPVGRTNEKLFF. In DNA, the CDR3 is TGTGCCAGCTCGCCGGTCGGGAGAACTAATGAAAAACTGTTTTTT.

In this sample, this clone turned up a few times. The chain couples TRBV9 to TRBJ2-1; 9 bases match TRBD2. The germline V gene encodes CDR1 SGDLS and CDR2 YYNGEE. The V and J ends lost 4 bases and 2 bases, in that order; junction bases with no gene match: 7. This CDR3 has 16 residues. The CDR3 protein is CASSLKTSGPYNEQFF. CDR3 in DNA: TGTGCCAGCAGCTTGAAGACTAGCGGTCCCTACAATGAGCAGTTCTTC.

This sequence joins TRBV5-1 and TRBJ2-3; TRBD2 matches at 12 bases. The germline gives CDR1 SGHRS, CDR2 YFSETQ. Losses at the gene ends were 3 bases for V and 2 bases for J; bases not matched to a gene: 4. The CDR3 is 16 amino acids. Here the CDR3 reads CASSWGLAGPTDTQYF. In nucleotides, the CDR3 is TGCGCCAGCAGCTGGGGACTAGCGGGTCCCACAGATACGCAGTATTTT.

The chain links TRBV9 to TRBJ2-2; 9 nucleotides agree with TRBD1. The ends lost 4 bases at V and 3 bases at J; junction bases unmatched: 4. This CDR3 spans 15 amino acids. Per the germline V gene, CDR1 is SGDLS and CDR2 is YYNGEE. CDR3 amino acids: CASSMRTGDTGELFF. CDR3 DNA: TGTGCCAGCAGCATGCGGACAGGGGACACCGGGGAGCTGTTTTTT.

V gene TRBV11-1 combines with J gene TRBJ2-7; D uncertain. Germline V CDR1 and CDR2: SGHAT, FQDESV (reference sequence). The CDR3 totals 14 residues. Deletions cut 3 bases from V and 2 bases from J, with 11 bases between. In DNA, the CDR3 is TGTGCCAGCAGCTTCAGTGTCCCCACCTACGAGCAGTACTTC. This gives the protein CASSFSVPTYEQYF.

CDR3 DNA: TGTGCCAGCAGCCCACTGGCGGGTGGCACAGATACGCAGTATTTT. Protein: CASSPLAGGTDTQYF. The chain uses TRBV7-2 and TRBJ2-3; D may be TRBD2 (5 bases). Germline-derived CDR1 and CDR2 are SGHTA and FQGNSA. The CDR3 sequence is 15 residues long. The ends were cut back, 5 bases at V and 1 base at J, with 13 bases in the middle.

This sequence joins TRBV3-1 (or the pseudogene TRBV3-2) and TRBJ2-1; no definite D call. There are 16 residues in the CDR3. Germline values: CDR1 LGHDT, CDR2 YNNKEL (reference sequence). V was pared by 0 bases and J by 0 bases, with 9 bases between. This CDR3 reads CASSQDPGSSYNEQFF. Here the CDR3 DNA reads TGTGCCAGCAGCCAAGACCCGGGTAGCTCCTACAATGAGCAGTTCTTC.

The V gene is TRBV6-5, the J gene TRBJ2-7; possibly TRBD1 for D (7 bases). Trimming pared 0 bases from V and 2 bases from J, leaving 11 bases between. The CDR3 runs to 15 residues. CDR1 MNHEY and CDR2 SVGAGI come from the germline V gene. The CDR3 coding sequence is TGTGCCAGCAGTTACTCGCGCAGGGGGGCCTACGAGCAGTACTTC. This translates into CASSYSRRGAYEQYF.

The chain couples TRBV30 to TRBJ2-7; TRBD2 agrees at 12 bases. The CDR3 extends over 17 amino acids. CDR1 and CDR2 from the germline V gene are GTSNPN and SVGIG (reference sequence). With V trimmed by 0 bases and J by 2 bases, 8 bases remained unmatched. CDR3 amino acids: CAWSVFRTSGIPYEQYF. The CDR3, as DNA: TGTGCCTGGAGTGTTTTCCGGACTAGCGGGATCCCCTACGAGCAGTACTTC.

This clone was counted a few times. The chain employs TRBV11-1 and TRBJ2-7; 11 bases are shared with TRBD2. The ends lost 2 bases at V and 5 bases at J; junction bases unmatched: 5. Looked up from germline, CDR1 is SGHAT and CDR2 is FQDESV (reference sequence). This CDR3 is built from 15 residues. In nucleotides, the CDR3 is TGTGCCAGCAGCTTATTTCTAGCGGGAGGTCACGAGCAGTACTTC. Amino acid sequence: CASSLFLAGGHEQYF.

This rearrangement joins TRBV6-6 to TRBJ1-1; 7 bases align to TRBD1. Germline CDR1 is MNHNY and CDR2 is SVGAGI (reference sequence). The V segment lost 0 bases and the J segment 2 bases; nucleotides outside the gene matches: 3. The CDR3 covers 15 residues. CDR3 amino acids: CASSYSRQGNTEAFF. CDR3 in DNA: TGTGCCAGCAGTTACTCCCGACAGGGAAACACTGAAGCTTTCTTT.

V usage is TRBV4-2 and J usage is TRBJ2-7; 9 bases map to TRBD2. The CDR3 runs 14 residues. Per germline, CDR1 LGHNA and CDR2 YNFKEQ. V dropped 1 base and J dropped 9; count of bases not matched to a gene: 7. The CDR3 loop reads CASSQGGAGGRQYF. DNA for the CDR3: TGTGCCAGCAGCCAAGGGGGAGCGGGAGGTCGGCAGTACTTC.

The V gene is TRBV19, the J gene TRBJ2-3, with D unclear. The germline V gene encodes CDR1 LNHDA and CDR2 SQIVND (reference sequence). The CDR3 contains 15 residues. V was clipped by 4 bases and J by 2 bases, with 13 bases between them. In DNA form, the CDR3 reads TGTGCCAGTAGTAACTTAGCTCCCTCCACAGATACGCAGTATTTT. Its protein product is CASSNLAPSTDTQYF.

This clone was found once. The chain has TRBV2 and TRBJ1-5; 8 bases align to TRBD1. The germline V gene has CDR1 SNHLY and CDR2 FYNNEI. V lost 6 bases, J lost 0 bases, and 4 bases stayed unmatched. The CDR3 spans 15 residues. DNA for the CDR3: TGTGCCAGCAGATTGACAGGGGATAGCAATCAGCCCCAGCATTTT. Residues: CASRLTGDSNQPQHF.

This clone was detected ten times or more. The chain couples TRBV18 to TRBJ2-7; TRBD1 matches at 11 bases. V was clipped by 3 bases and J by 6 bases; unmatched bases: 10. Germline lookup yields CDR1 KGHSH and CDR2 LQKENI. The CDR3 runs 16 residues. This chain's CDR3 is CASSPGQGGILVEQYF. The CDR3 coding sequence is TGTGCCAGCTCACCGGGACAGGGGGGAATATTGGTCGAGCAGTACTTC. The full variable domain, rest sourced from reference TRBV18 and TRBJ2-7, is NAGVMQNPRHLVRRRGQEARLRCSPMKGHSHVYWYRQLPEEGLKFMVYLQKENIIDESGMPKERFSAEFPKEGPSILRIQQVVRGDSAAYFCASSPGQGGILVEQYFGPGTRLTVT.

The V and J genes are TRBV10-3 and TRBJ2-3, with D unresolved. The CDR3 has 15 amino acids. The germline V and J ends were trimmed by 5 bases and 0 bases, with 12 bases remaining between them. Germline assignment: CDR1 ENHRY and CDR2 SYGVKD. The CDR3 sequence: CAISPDTPSTDTQYF. As DNA, the CDR3 is TGTGCCATCAGTCCCGACACCCCTAGCACAGATACGCAGTATTTT.

The chain has TRBV5-4 and TRBJ1-5, with 8 bases matching TRBD1. Germline V lookup: CDR1 SGHNT, CDR2 YYREEE (reference sequence). The CDR3 spans 13 residues. V lost 3 bases, J lost 5 bases, and 1 base stayed unmatched. The chain's CDR3 is CASSSDRDQPQHF. CDR3 DNA: TGTGCCAGCAGCTCGGACAGGGATCAGCCCCAGCATTTT.

The CDR3 here is CASTRILNTEAFF. CDR3 bases: TGTGCCAGTACCAGAATCCTGAACACTGAAGCTTTCTTT. This chain connects TRBV19 to TRBJ1-1; D call uncertain. CDR3 length: 13 amino acids. In germline, CDR1 is LNHDA, CDR2 SQIVND (reference sequence). V was shortened by 7 bases and J by 0 bases, with 9 bases between the two germline ends.

This chain connects TRBV18 to TRBJ2-1; 10 bases align to TRBD2. This CDR3 comprises 16 residues. The germline gives CDR1 KGHSH, CDR2 LQKENI. V lost 3 bases to trimming and J lost 2 bases; unmatched junction nucleotides: 4. CDR3 DNA sequence: TGTGCCAGCTCACCCAGTACTAGCGGGACCTACAATGAGCAGTTCTTC. This gives the protein CASSPSTSGTYNEQFF.

DNA for the CDR3: TGTGCCAGCAGTGGGCAGGGGGCTAGTCAGCCCCAGCATTTT. Its translation is CASSGQGASQPQHF. The chain links TRBV2 to TRBJ1-5; the match to TRBD1 covers 8 bases. The CDR3 is 14 residues long. The V and J ends lost 4 bases and 6 bases, in that order; junction bases with no gene match: 5. CDR1 SNHLY and CDR2 FYNNEI come from the germline V gene.

The sample holds one count of this clone. The chain joins TRBV5-8 to TRBJ2-5; D possibly corresponds to TRBD2 (6 bases). This CDR3 comprises 14 residues. V shed 2 bases and J shed 1 base, with 9 bases lying between them. Germline V lookup: CDR1 SGHTS, CDR2 YDEGEE. The CDR3 region is CASSFQLAQETQYF. CDR3 nucleotides: TGTGCCAGCAGCTTCCAACTAGCCCAAGAGACCCAGTACTTC. The whole variable domain, filled in from reference TRBV5-8 and TRBJ2-5, reads EAGVTQSPTHLIKTRGQQATLRCSPISGHTSVYWYQQALGLGLQFLLWYDEGEERNRGNFPPRFSGRQFPNYSSELNVNALELEDSALYLCASSFQLAQETQYFGPGTRLLVL.

V is TRBV19 and J is TRBJ2-3, with 10 bases matching TRBD2. V was pared by 5 bases and J by 6 bases, with 5 bases of the junction left unmatched. The germline gives CDR1 LNHDA, CDR2 SQIVND (reference sequence). The CDR3 runs to 14 residues. The CDR3 protein is CASSLLAGADTQYF. In DNA form, the CDR3 reads TGTGCCAGTAGTTTGCTAGCGGGAGCGGATACGCAGTATTTT. Full variable domain (remainder filled in from reference TRBV19 and TRBJ2-3): DGGITQSPKYLFRKEGQNVTLSCEQNLNHDAMYWYRQDPGQGLRLIYYSQIVNDFQKGDIAEGYSVSREKKESFPLTVTSAQKNPTAFYLCASSLLAGADTQYFGPGTRLTVL.

The chain has TRBV18 and TRBJ2-3, with D hard to call. The CDR3 extends over 14 amino acids. Germline V gene data show CDR1 as KGHSH and CDR2 as LQKENI. V lost 3 bases and J lost 6, with 13 bases in between. CDR3: CASSPPTPLDTQYF. Here the CDR3 DNA reads TGTGCCAGCTCACCCCCGACTCCTCTGGATACGCAGTATTTT.

The chain uses TRBV5-1 and TRBJ2-5; 8 nucleotides line up with TRBD1. The V gene end was trimmed by 4 bases and the J gene end by 5 bases; junction bases not matched to a gene: 13. The CDR3 consists of 16 residues. The V gene's germline CDR1 is SGHRS and CDR2 YFSETQ. The CDR3 bases are TGCGCCAGCAGCCAGGGGGCGGGTGGAGTTCGGGAGACCCAGTACTTC. Translation: CASSQGAGGVRETQYF.

Only one count was recorded for this clone. The chain recombines TRBV27 with TRBJ2-3; TRBD1 matches at 7 bases. V lost 4 bases and J lost 0; bases outside the gene matches: 1. This CDR3 is 14 amino acids long. CDR1 and CDR2 from the germline V gene are MNHEY and SMNVEV (reference sequence). This chain's CDR3 is CASSYRGSTDTQYF. DNA of the CDR3: TGTGCCAGCAGTTACAGGGGTAGCACAGATACGCAGTATTTT.

The rearrangement uses TRBV7-9 and TRBJ1-6, with TRBD1 matching over 8 bases. Looked up from germline, CDR1 is SEHNR and CDR2 is FQNEAQ (reference sequence). V lost 5 bases to trimming and J lost 8 bases; unmatched junction nucleotides: 2. The CDR3 is 13 amino acids. CDR3 sequence (DNA): TGTGCCAGCAGCCAGACAGGGGATTCACCCCTCCACTTT. Translated: CASSQTGDSPLHF.

The genes are TRBV19 and TRBJ1-1, with D possibly TRBD1 on 5 matching bases. The germline V gene encodes CDR1 LNHDA and CDR2 SQIVND (reference sequence). CDR3 length equals 14 residues. Trimming left V 7 bases short and J 5 bases short, with 17 bases between. The CDR3 coding sequence is TGTGCCAGTATACCATCGGGGGTGAGGACTGAAGCTTTCTTT. Amino acids: CASIPSGVRTEAFF.

The chain couples TRBV28 to TRBJ2-7, with D tentatively TRBD2 (5 bases). Per the germline V gene, CDR1 is MDHEN and CDR2 is SYDVKM. The CDR3 extends over 12 amino acids. V lost 8 bases and J lost 3, with 11 bases in between. The DNA for the CDR3 is TGTGCCAGCCGTCTAGCTGGCTACGAGCAGTACTTC. Translating gives CASRLAGYEQYF.

The chain has TRBV24-1 and TRBJ2-1; D remains unclear. Trimming removed 9 bases from V and 8 bases from J, with 13 bases in between. Germline values: CDR1 KGHDR, CDR2 SFDVKD. The CDR3 loop spans 12 amino acids. CDR3 protein: CATDTVSDEQFF. The DNA of the CDR3 is TGTGCCACCGACACCGTGAGTGATGAGCAGTTCTTC.